The following is a T cell receptor beta chain sequence with its context. V lost 0 bases to trimming and J lost 6 bases; unmatched junction nucleotides: 5. Germline assignment: CDR1 SGHRS and CDR2 YFSETQ. This CDR3 region has 15 residues. This entry is derived from a study of OX40 agonist ivuxolimab in advanced cancers. Produced via immunoSEQ multiplex PCR; TCRdb's table is partial and in-frame only. In the table there are tens of thousands of clones, around four fifths of which are singletons. Autoimmune disease history or systemic immunosuppression excluded patients. Blood specimens came from baseline, cycle 4 day 1, and cycle 7 day 1.

V is TRBV5-1 and J is TRBJ1-1, with 10 bases fitting TRBD1. The source is an adult with an advanced solid tumor such as melanoma, head and neck, liver or kidney cancer. Sequenced material: CD4+ or CD8+ T cells sorted from blood, taken in a trial of the OX40 agonist ivuxolimab. Here the CDR3 DNA reads TGCGCCAGCAGCTTGGAGACAGGGGGCGTCGCTGAAGCTTTCTTT. It is translated as CASSLETGGVAEAFF.